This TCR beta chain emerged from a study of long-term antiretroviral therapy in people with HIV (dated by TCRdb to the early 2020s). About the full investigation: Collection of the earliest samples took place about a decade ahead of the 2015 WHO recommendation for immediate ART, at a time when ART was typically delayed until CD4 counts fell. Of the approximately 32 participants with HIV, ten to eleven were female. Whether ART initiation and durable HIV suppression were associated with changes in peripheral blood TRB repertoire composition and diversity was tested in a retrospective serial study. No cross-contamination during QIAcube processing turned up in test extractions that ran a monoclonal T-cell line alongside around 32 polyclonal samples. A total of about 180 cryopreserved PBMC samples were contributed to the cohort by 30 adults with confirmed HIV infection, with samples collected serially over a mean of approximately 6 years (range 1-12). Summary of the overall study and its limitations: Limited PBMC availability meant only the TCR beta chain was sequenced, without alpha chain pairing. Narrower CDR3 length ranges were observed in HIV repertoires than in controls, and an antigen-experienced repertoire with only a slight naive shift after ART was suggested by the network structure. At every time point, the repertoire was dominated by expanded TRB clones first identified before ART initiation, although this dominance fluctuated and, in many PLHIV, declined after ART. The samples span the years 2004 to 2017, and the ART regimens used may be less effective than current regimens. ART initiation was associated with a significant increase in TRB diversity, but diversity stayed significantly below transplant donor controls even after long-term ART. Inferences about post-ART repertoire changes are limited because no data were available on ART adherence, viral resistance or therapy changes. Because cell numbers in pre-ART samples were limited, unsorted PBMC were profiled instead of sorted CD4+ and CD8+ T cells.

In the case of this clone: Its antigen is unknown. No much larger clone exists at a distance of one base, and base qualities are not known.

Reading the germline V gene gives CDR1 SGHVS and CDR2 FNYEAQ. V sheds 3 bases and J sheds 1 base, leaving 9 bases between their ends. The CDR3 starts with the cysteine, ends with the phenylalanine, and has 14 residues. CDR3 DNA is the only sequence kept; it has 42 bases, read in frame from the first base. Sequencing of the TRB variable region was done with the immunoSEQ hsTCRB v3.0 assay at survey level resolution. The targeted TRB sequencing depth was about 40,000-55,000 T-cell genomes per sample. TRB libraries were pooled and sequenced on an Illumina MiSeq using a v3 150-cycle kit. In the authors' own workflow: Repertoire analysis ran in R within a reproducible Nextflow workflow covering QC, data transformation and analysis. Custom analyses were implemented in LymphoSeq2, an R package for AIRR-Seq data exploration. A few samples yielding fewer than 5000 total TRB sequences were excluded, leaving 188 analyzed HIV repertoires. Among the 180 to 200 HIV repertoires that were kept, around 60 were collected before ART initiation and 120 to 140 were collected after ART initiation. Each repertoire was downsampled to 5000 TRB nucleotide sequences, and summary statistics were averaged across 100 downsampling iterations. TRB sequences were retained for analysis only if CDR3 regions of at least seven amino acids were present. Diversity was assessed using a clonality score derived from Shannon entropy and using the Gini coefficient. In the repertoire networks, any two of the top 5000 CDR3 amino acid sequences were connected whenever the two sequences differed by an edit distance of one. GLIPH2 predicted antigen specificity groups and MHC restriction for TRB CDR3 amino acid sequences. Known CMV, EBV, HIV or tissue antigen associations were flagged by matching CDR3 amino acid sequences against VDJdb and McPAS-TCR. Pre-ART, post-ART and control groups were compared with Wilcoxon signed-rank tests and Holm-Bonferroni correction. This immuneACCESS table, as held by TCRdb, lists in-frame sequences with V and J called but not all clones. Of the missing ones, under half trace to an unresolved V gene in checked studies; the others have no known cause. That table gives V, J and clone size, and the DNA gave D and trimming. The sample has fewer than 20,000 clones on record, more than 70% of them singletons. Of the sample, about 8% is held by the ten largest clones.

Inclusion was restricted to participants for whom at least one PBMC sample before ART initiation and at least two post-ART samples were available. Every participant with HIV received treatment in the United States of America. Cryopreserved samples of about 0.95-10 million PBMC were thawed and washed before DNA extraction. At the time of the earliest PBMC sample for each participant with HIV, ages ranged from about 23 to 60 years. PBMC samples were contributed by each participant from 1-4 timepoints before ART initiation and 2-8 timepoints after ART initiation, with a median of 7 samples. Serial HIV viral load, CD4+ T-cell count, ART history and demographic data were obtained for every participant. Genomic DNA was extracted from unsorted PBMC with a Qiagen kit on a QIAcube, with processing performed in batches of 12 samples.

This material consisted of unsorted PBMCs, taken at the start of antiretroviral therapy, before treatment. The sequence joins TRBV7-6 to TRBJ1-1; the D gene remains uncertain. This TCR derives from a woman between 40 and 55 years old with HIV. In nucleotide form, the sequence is TGTGCCAGCAGCTTTGGGGTCGCGAACACTGAAGCTTTCTTT. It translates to CASSFGVANTEAFF.